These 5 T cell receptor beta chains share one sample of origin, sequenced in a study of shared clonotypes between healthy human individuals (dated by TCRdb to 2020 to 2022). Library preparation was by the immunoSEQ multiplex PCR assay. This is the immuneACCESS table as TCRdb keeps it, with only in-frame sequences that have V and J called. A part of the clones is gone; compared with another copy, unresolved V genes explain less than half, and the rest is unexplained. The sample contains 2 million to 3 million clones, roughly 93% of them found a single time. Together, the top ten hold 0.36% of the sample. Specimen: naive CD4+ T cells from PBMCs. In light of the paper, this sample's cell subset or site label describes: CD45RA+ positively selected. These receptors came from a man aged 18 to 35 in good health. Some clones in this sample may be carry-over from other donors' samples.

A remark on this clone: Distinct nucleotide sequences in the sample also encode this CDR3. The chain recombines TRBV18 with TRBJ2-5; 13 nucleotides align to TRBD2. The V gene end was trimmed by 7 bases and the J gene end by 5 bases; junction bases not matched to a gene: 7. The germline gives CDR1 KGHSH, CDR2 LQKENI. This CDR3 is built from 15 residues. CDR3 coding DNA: TGTGCCAGCTGCCGACTAGCGGGAGGCCAGGAGACCCAGTACTTC. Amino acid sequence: CASCRLAGGQETQYF.

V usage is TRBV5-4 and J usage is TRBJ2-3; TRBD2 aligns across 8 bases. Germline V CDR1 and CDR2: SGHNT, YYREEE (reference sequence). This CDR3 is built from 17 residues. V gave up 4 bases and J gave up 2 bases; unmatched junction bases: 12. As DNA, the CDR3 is TGTGCCAGCAGCGGGACGGGTCTAGCGGGCCCCACAGATACGCAGTATTTT. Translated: CASSGTGLAGPTDTQYF.

The CDR3 DNA sequence: TGTGCCAGCACCCCCGCTAGGACAGGGGGCTCCTACGAGCAGTACTTC. Translated: CASTPARTGGSYEQYF. This sequence joins TRBV18 and TRBJ2-7, with 10 bases fitting TRBD1. The V segment lost 8 bases and the J segment 0 bases; nucleotides outside the gene matches: 10. CDR3 size: 16 residues. Germline CDR1 KGHSH, CDR2 LQKENI.

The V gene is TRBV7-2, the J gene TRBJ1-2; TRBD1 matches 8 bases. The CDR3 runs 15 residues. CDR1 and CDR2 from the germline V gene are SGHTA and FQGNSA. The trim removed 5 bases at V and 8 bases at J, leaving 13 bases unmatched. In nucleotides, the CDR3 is TGTGCCAGCAGCCTCGGACAGGGACTTTGGGAGGGCTACACCTTC. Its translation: CASSLGQGLWEGYTF.

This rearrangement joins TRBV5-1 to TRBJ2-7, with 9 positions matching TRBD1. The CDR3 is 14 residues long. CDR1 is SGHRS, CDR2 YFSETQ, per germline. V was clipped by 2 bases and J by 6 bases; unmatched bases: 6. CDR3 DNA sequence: TGCGCCAGCAGCTTCGGACAGGGGCCCGGCGAGCAGTACTTC. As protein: CASSFGQGPGEQYF.